This T cell receptor (beta chain) emerged from a study of T cells in Graves' hyperthyroidism and ophthalmopathy. Study findings and constraints: Among thyroid clonotypes expanded above 0.001, most also appeared in blood.

There were TCR beta CDR3 regions amplified from RNA transcripts. HTBI primers were the set used in a first-round RT-PCR of the TCR CDR3. MiXCR was run by TCRdb on the multiplex PCR reads, yielding one entry per CDR3 protein. The sample consists of 300,000 to 450,000 distinct CDR3 sequences, 15% to 20% of them appearing once. At least ten counts were recorded for this clonotype. Its antigen remains unknown. This CDR3 comprises 15 residues. V lost 5 bases and J lost 10, with 20 bases in between. From germline, CDR1 is SNHLY and CDR2 FYNNEI. Pregnant or lactating patients were excluded, as were those with uncontrolled infection or other autoimmune disease.

The TCR sequence derives from a woman between 40 and 50 years old with Graves' ophthalmopathy. The sequencing input was blood. V usage is TRBV2 and J usage is TRBJ1-4; perhaps TRBD1 as D (6 bases). CDR3 sequence: CASSSGTWDFGKLFF. CDR3 bases: TGTGCCAGCAGTTCCGGGACATGGGATTTTGGAAAACTGTTTTTT.